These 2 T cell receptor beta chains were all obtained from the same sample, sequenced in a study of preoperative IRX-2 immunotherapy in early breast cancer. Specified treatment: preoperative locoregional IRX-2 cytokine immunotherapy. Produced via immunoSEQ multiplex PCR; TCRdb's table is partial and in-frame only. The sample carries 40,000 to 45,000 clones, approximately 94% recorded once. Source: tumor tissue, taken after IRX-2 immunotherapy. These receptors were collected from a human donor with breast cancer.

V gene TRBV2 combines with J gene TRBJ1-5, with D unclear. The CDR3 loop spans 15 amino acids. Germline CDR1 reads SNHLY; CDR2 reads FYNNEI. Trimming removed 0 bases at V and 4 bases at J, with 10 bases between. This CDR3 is CASSEALRINQPQHF. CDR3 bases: TGTGCCAGCAGTGAAGCGCTTCGGATAAATCAGCCCCAGCATTTT.

CDR3 sequence (DNA): TGTGCCAGCAGCTTAGTGAGAGCCTACGAGCAGTACTTC. The encoded protein is CASSLVRAYEQYF. The rearrangement links TRBV7-9 to TRBJ2-7; D uncertain. V was pared by 1 base and J by 2 bases, with 6 bases between. CDR1 is SEHNR and CDR2 is FQNEAQ in the germline V gene (reference sequence). The CDR3 loop spans 13 amino acids.